A single sample is the source of the 9 T cell receptor beta chains below, sequenced in a study of control samples from healthy donors and cancer patients. Some clones are missing from TCRdb's copy, which holds only in-frame ones; the method was immunoSEQ multiplex PCR. Among about 180,000 clones listed, approximately 94% were seen once. Material for sequencing was blood. Receptors were obtained from a man younger than 45 in good health.

This rearrangement joins TRBV28 to TRBJ2-7; D may correspond to TRBD1 or TRBD2 (6 bases each). The CDR3 is made up of 15 amino acids. The germline CDR1 and CDR2 sequences are MDHEN and SYDVKM. Between the trimmed V and J ends, which lost 5 bases and 3 bases, there was a span of 17 bases. DNA of the CDR3: TGTGCCAGCAGTGCCGCGGGGACATATGTCTACGAGCAGTACTTC. Amino acids: CASSAAGTYVYEQYF. Full variable domain (outside the CDR3, taken from reference TRBV28 and TRBJ2-7): DVKVTQSSRYLVKRTGEKVFLECVQDMDHENMFWYRQDPGLGLRLIYFSYDVKMKEKGDIPEGYSVSREKKERFSLILESASTNQTSMYLCASSAAGTYVYEQYFGPGTRLTVT.

This chain joins TRBV4-1 and TRBJ2-7, with 9 bases matching TRBD2. V shed 4 bases, J shed 3 bases, and the junction held 7 bases outside the gene matches. Looked up from germline, CDR1 is MGHRA and CDR2 is YSYEKL. The CDR3 spans 15 residues. The CDR3 region has the DNA TGCGCCAGCAGCCGCGGGGGGGGATTCGACTACGAGCAGTACTTC. This encodes CASSRGGGFDYEQYF.

This clone was detected once. The chain joins TRBV6-5 to TRBJ2-7; 7 positions agree with TRBD2. Germline loops: CDR1 MNHEY, CDR2 SVGAGI. The CDR3 totals 16 residues. V lost 0 bases, J lost 4 bases, and 9 bases stayed unmatched. CDR3 loop: CASSYSSSGLLYEQYF. For the CDR3, the DNA is TGTGCCAGCAGTTACTCCTCTAGCGGACTCCTATACGAGCAGTACTTC.

This clone was seen a few times. The V gene is TRBV9, the J gene TRBJ2-1, with TRBD2 matching 11 bases. This CDR3 region has 12 residues. The V gene end was trimmed by 2 bases and the J gene end by 12 bases; junction bases not matched to a gene: 1. Germline-derived CDR1 and CDR2 are SGDLS and YYNGEE. CDR3 sequence: CASSVGTSGQFF. CDR3 DNA: TGTGCCAGCAGCGTTGGGACTAGCGGGCAGTTCTTC.

The rearrangement uses TRBV5-6 and TRBJ1-2; no clear D. Per germline, CDR1 SGHDT and CDR2 YYEEEE. V was clipped by 1 base and J by 1 base, with 5 bases between them. The CDR3 is 13 residues long. CDR3 region: CASSLRSNYGYTF. CDR3 nucleotides: TGTGCCAGCAGCTTGAGGAGTAACTATGGCTACACCTTC.

In DNA, the CDR3 is TGTGCCAGCCACATGGGGAGCAGCGAGACCCAGTACTTC. Translating gives CASHMGSSETQYF. The chain links TRBV3-1 (or the pseudogene TRBV3-2) to TRBJ2-5; weak D call: TRBD2 (5 bases). Germline assignment: CDR1 LGHDT and CDR2 YNNKEL (reference sequence). Trimming removed 8 bases at V and 5 bases at J, with 15 bases between. The CDR3 spans 13 residues.

The CDR3 coding sequence is TGTGCCAGCAGTTCCTACCGGGCCAGAGGGAAAGAGACCCAGTACTTC. Protein product: CASSSYRARGKETQYF. The rearrangement links TRBV6-2 or TRBV6-3 to TRBJ2-5, with D tentatively TRBD2 (5 bases). The germline V and J ends were trimmed by 4 bases and 3 bases, with 18 bases remaining between them. Germline-derived CDR1 and CDR2 are MNHEY and SVGEGT. The CDR3 sequence is 16 residues long.

The chain joins TRBV5-1 to TRBJ2-5; D gene ambiguous. CDR1 is SGHRS and CDR2 is YFSETQ in the germline V gene. This CDR3 contains 17 residues. V lost 0 bases and J 0 bases, leaving 15 bases between the germline ends. The CDR3 DNA follows: TGCGCCAGCAGCTTGGGGGTCGGCTCTCCGTACCAAGAGACCCAGTACTTC. This translates into CASSLGVGSPYQETQYF.

This clone has just one count. The chain carries TRBV7-9 and TRBJ1-6; TRBD1 matches 7 bases. The CDR3 is 16 amino acids. Unmatched junction bases numbered 14, after V lost 3 bases and J lost 12 bases. The germline V gene encodes CDR1 SEHNR and CDR2 FQNEAQ (reference sequence). CDR3 amino acids: CASSFGGTVNGEPLHF. CDR3 nucleotides: TGTGCCAGCAGCTTTGGGGGGACAGTCAATGGAGAACCCCTCCACTTT.